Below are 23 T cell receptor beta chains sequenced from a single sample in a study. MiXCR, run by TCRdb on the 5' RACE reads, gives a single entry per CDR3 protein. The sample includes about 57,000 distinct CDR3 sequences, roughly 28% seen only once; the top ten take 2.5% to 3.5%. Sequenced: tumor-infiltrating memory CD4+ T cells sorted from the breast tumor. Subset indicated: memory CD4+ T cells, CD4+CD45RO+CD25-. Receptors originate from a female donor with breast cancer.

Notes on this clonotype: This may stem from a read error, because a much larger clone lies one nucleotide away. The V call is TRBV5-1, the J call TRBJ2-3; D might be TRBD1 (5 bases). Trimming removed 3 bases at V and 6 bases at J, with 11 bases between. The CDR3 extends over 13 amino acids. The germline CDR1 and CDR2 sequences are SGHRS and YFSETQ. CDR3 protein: CASSYWGRDTQYF. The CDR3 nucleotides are TGCGCCAGCAGCTATTGGGGCAGGGATACGCAGTATTTT. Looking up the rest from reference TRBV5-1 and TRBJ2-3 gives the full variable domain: KAGVTQTPRYLIKTRGQQVTLSCSPISGHRSVSWYQQTPGQGLQFLFEYFSETQRNKGNFPGRFSGRQFSNSRSEMNVSTLELGDSALYLCASSYWGRDTQYFGPGTRLTVL.

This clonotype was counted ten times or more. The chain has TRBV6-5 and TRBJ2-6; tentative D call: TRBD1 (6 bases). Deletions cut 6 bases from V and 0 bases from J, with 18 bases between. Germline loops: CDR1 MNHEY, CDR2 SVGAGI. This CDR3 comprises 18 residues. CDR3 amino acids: CASSQSGVAISGANVLTF. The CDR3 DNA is TGTGCCAGCAGCCAATCAGGGGTTGCGATCTCTGGGGCCAACGTCCTGACTTTC.

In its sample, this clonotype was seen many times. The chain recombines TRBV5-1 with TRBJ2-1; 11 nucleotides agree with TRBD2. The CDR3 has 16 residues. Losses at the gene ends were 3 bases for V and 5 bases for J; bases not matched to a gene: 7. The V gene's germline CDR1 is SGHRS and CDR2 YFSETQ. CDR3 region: CASSSLLAGGHNEQFF. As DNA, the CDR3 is TGCGCCAGCAGCTCACTTCTAGCGGGGGGCCACAATGAGCAGTTCTTC.

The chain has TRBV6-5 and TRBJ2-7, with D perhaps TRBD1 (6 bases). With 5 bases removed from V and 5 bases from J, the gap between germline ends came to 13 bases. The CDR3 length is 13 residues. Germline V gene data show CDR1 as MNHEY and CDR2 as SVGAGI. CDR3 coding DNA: TGTGCCAGCAGTCGGACAGCTCCAGACGAGCAGTACTTC. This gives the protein CASSRTAPDEQYF.

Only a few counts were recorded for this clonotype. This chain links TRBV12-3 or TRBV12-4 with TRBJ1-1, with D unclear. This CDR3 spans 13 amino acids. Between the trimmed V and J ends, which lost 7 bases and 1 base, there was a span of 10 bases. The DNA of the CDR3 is TGTGCCAGCATCCGGAACTCGAACACTGAAGCTTTCTTT. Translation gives CASIRNSNTEAFF.

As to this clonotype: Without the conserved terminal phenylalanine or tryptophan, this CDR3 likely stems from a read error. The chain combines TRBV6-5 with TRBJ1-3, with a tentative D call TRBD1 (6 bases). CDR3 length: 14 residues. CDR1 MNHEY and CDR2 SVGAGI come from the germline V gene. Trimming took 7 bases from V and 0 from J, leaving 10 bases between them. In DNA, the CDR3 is TGTGCCAGCACCGCCAGGGGCTCTGGAAACACCATATATCTT. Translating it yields CASTARGSGNTIYL.

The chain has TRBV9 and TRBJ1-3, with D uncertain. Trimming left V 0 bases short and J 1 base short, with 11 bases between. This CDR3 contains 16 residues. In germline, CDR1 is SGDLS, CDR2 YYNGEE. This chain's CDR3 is CASSVALWGSGNTIYF. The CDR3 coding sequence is TGTGCCAGCAGCGTAGCTCTGTGGGGTTCTGGAAACACCATATATTTT.

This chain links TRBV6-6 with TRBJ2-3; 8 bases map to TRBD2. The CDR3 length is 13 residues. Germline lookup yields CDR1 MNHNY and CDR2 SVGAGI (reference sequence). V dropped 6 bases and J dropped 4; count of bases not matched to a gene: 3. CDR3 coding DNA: TGTGCCAGCAGACCGGGGGGGTCAGATACGCAGTATTTT. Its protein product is CASRPGGSDTQYF.

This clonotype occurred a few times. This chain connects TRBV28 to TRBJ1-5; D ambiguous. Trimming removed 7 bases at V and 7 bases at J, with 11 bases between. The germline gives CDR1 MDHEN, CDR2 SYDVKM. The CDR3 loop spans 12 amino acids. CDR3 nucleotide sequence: TGTGCCAGCACCCTCCCTAGGCAGCCCCAGCATTTT. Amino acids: CASTLPRQPQHF. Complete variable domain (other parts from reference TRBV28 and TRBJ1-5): DVKVTQSSRYLVKRTGEKVFLECVQDMDHENMFWYRQDPGLGLRLIYFSYDVKMKEKGDIPEGYSVSREKKERFSLILESASTNQTSMYLCASTLPRQPQHFGDGTRLSIL.

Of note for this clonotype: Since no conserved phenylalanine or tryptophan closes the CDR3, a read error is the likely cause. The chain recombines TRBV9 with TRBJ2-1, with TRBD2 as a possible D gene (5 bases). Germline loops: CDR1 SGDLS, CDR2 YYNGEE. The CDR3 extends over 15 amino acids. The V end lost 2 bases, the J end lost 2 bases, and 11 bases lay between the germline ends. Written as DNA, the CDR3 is TGTGCCAGCAGCGTGACAATGGGAGCCTACAATGAGCAGTTCCTC. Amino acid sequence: CASSVTMGAYNEQFL.

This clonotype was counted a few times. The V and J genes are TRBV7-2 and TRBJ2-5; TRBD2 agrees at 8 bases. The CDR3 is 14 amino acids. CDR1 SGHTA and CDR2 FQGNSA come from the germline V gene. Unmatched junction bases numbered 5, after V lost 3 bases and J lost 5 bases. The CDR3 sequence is CASSLPGLVETQYF. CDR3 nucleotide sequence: TGTGCCAGCAGCTTGCCGGGACTAGTGGAGACCCAGTACTTC.

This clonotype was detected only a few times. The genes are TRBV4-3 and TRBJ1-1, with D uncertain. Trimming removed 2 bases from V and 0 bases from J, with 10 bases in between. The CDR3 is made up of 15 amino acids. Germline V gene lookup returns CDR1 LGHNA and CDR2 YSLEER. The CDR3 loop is CASSQYYSMNTEAFF. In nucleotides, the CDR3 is TGCGCCAGCAGCCAATATTACTCCATGAACACTGAAGCTTTCTTT.

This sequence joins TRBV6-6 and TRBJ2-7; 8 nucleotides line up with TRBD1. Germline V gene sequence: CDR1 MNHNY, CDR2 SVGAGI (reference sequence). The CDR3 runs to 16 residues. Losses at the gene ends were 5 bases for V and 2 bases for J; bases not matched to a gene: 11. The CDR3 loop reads CASSLRPGQETYEQYF. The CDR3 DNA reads TGTGCCAGCAGTCTCCGTCCGGGACAGGAGACCTACGAGCAGTACTTC.

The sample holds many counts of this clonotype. The CDR3 DNA reads TGTGCCACCAGCATAGGAGTACTAAGGGAAGCTTTCTTT. Translating it yields CATSIGVLREAFF. The rearrangement uses TRBV15 and TRBJ1-1; D not certain. This CDR3 region has 13 residues. The V end lost 4 bases, the J end lost 8 bases, and 14 bases lay between the germline ends. CDR1 and CDR2 from the germline V gene are LNHNV and YYDKDF (reference sequence).

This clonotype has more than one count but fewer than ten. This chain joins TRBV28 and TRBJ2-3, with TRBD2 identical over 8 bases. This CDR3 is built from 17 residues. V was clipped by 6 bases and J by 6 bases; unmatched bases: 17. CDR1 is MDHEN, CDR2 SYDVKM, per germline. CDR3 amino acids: CASSLPRGAGVMDTQYF. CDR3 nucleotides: TGTGCCAGCAGCCTACCGAGGGGAGCGGGAGTTATGGATACGCAGTATTTT.

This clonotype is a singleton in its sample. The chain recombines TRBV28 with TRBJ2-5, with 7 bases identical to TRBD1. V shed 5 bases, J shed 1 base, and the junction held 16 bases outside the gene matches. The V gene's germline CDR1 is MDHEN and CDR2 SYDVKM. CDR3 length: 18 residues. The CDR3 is CASSLHYRGRPRQETQYF. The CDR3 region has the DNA TGTGCCAGCAGTCTACACTACAGGGGAAGGCCACGCCAAGAGACCCAGTACTTC.

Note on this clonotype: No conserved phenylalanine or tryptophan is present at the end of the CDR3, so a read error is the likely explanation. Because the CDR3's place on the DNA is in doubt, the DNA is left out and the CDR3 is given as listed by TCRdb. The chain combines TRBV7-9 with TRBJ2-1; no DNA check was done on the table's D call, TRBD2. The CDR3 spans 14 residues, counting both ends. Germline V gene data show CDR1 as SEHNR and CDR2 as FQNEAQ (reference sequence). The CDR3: CASSPSGGDPERFL.

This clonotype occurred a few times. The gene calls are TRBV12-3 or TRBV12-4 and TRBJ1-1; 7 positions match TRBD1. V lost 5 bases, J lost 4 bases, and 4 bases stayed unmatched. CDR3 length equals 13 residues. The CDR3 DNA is TGTGCCAGCAGTCGGGCAGGGGGCACTGAAGCTTTCTTT. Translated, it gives CASSRAGGTEAFF.

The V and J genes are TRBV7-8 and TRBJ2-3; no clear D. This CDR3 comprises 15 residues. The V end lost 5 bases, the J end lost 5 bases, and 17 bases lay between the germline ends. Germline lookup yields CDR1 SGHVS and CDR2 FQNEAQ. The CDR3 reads CASSPTPRGIDTQYF. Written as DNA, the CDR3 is TGTGCCAGCAGCCCCACCCCAAGAGGAATAGATACGCAGTATTTT.

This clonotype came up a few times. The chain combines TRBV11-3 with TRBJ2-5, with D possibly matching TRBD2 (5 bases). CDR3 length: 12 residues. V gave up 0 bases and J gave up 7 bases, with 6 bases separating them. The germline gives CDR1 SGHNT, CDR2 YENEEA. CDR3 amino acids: CASSLEGGTQYF. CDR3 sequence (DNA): TGTGCCAGCAGCTTAGAAGGAGGGACCCAGTACTTC.

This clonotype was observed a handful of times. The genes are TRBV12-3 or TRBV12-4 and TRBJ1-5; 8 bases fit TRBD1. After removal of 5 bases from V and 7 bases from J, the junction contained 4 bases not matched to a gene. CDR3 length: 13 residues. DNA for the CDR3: TGTGCCAGCAGTCTAACAGGGGGACAGCCCCAGCATTTT. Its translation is CASSLTGGQPQHF.

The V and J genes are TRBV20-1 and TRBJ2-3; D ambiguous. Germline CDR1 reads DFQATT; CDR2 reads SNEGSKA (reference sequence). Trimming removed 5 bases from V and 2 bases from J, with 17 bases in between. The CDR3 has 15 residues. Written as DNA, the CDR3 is TGCAGTGCTTTAGATTGGAGCGAGGACACAGATACGCAGTATTTT. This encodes CSALDWSEDTDTQYF.

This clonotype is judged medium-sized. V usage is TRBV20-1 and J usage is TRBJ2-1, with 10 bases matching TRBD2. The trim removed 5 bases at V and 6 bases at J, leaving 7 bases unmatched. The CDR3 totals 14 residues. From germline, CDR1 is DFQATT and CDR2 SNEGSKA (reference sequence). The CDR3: CSAPPAGGGNEQFF. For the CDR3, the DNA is TGCAGTGCTCCCCCAGCGGGAGGGGGCAATGAGCAGTTCTTC.